The rows below give T cell receptor beta chains drawn from one sample of a study of T cells after yellow fever vaccination. From the 5' RACE reads, TCRdb called clonotypes with MiXCR, one entry per CDR3 protein. The sample contains some 560,000 distinct CDR3 sequences, less than 20% of which appear only once. This specimen consisted of PBMCs, obtained 4 to 5 days after the first yellow fever vaccination. The receptors derive from a man aged 18 to 35 who received the YFV17D yellow fever vaccine. Each CDR3 is given with its conserved first and last residue. The order of the fields is CDR3 protein, CDR3 DNA, J gene, V gene, clone size, D gene. The D gene is left open where the match is weak. Clone size is given for some rows only: seen once, a few or many times, or a class if the clone is expanded.

CDR3 protein: CASSLIGQTSYEQYF; CDR3 DNA: TGCGCCAGCAGCTTGATCGGGCAGACCTCCTACGAGCAGTACTTC; J gene: TRBJ2-7; V gene: TRBV5-1; clone size: few; D gene: .
CDR3 protein: CASSYKGMNTEAFF; CDR3 DNA: TGTGCCAGCAGTTACAAGGGGATGAACACTGAAGCTTTCTTT; J gene: TRBJ1-1; V gene: TRBV6-5; clone size: few; D gene: .
CDR3 protein: CARGLGLLYGYTF; CDR3 DNA: TGTGCCAGGGGCCTTGGGCTCCTCTATGGCTACACCTTC; J gene: TRBJ1-2; V gene: TRBV5-5; clone size: .; D gene: .
CDR3 protein: CASSPWTGPHEQYF; CDR3 DNA: TGTGCCAGCAGCCCCTGGACAGGGCCGCACGAGCAGTACTTC; J gene: TRBJ2-7; V gene: TRBV7-9; clone size: .; D gene: TRBD1
CDR3 protein: CASSVTGGEQYF; CDR3 DNA: TGTGCCAGCAGTGTGACGGGAGGGGAGCAGTACTTC; J gene: TRBJ2-7; V gene: TRBV2; clone size: .; D gene: TRBD2
CDR3 protein: CSASPHSNQPQHF; CDR3 DNA: TGCAGTGCTAGCCCTCATAGCAATCAGCCCCAGCATTTT; J gene: TRBJ1-5; V gene: TRBV20-1; clone size: .; D gene: .
CDR3 protein: CATSRDTAALHF; CDR3 DNA: TGTGCCACCAGCAGAGATACGGCGGCCCTCCACTTT; J gene: TRBJ1-6; V gene: TRBV15; clone size: few; D gene: .
CDR3 protein: CASSLEVPGAIYEQYF; CDR3 DNA: TGTGCCAGCAGCTTAGAGGTCCCAGGGGCTATCTACGAGCAGTACTTC; J gene: TRBJ2-7; V gene: TRBV7-8; clone size: .; D gene: .
CDR3 protein: CASSPRDRGYEQYF; CDR3 DNA: TGCGCCAGCAGCCCAAGGGACAGGGGCTACGAGCAGTACTTC; J gene: TRBJ2-7; V gene: TRBV5-1; clone size: once; D gene: TRBD1
CDR3 protein: CSGRKGPGELFF; CDR3 DNA: TGCAGCGGCCGAAAAGGGCCCGGGGAGCTGTTTTTT; J gene: TRBJ2-2; V gene: TRBV29-1; clone size: .; D gene: .
CDR3 protein: CASSWDRATDTQYF; CDR3 DNA: TGTGCCAGCAGTTGGGACAGGGCGACAGATACGCAGTATTTT; J gene: TRBJ2-3; V gene: TRBV6-5; clone size: few; D gene: TRBD1
CDR3 protein: CSVAGRVRDEQFF; CDR3 DNA: TGCAGCGTTGCCGGCAGGGTGAGGGATGAGCAGTTCTTC; J gene: TRBJ2-1; V gene: TRBV29-1; clone size: .; D gene: .
CDR3 protein: CASSFGGARSYNSPLHF; CDR3 DNA: TGTGCCAGCAGTTTCGGGGGAGCCCGCTCCTATAATTCACCCCTCCACTTT; J gene: TRBJ1-6; V gene: TRBV12-3/TRBV12-4; clone size: few; D gene: .
CDR3 protein: CASTGEAGANVLTF; CDR3 DNA: TGTGCCAGCACCGGGGAGGCTGGGGCCAACGTCCTGACTTTC; J gene: TRBJ2-6; V gene: TRBV2; clone size: .; D gene: .
CDR3 protein: CASSLAGGEAFF; CDR3 DNA: TGTGCCAGCAGCTTAGCGGGAGGGGAAGCTTTCTTT; J gene: TRBJ1-1; V gene: TRBV7-9; clone size: .; D gene: .
CDR3 protein: CASSPPGHGSSYNEQFF; CDR3 DNA: TGTGCCAGCTCACCCCCCGGACACGGGAGCTCCTACAATGAGCAGTTCTTC; J gene: TRBJ2-1; V gene: TRBV18; clone size: once; D gene: .
CDR3 protein: CASSFRQAYNEQFF; CDR3 DNA: TGTGCCAGCAGCTTCAGGCAGGCGTACAATGAGCAGTTCTTC; J gene: TRBJ2-1; V gene: TRBV5-5; clone size: few; D gene: .
CDR3 protein: CASRKGGDEKLFF; CDR3 DNA: TGTGCCAGCAGAAAAGGGGGCGATGAAAAACTGTTTTTT; J gene: TRBJ1-4; V gene: TRBV4-2; clone size: few; D gene: TRBD1
CDR3 protein: CASSPTGSGNSPLHF; CDR3 DNA: TGTGCCAGCAGTCCTACAGGGTCGGGTAATTCACCCCTCCACTTT; J gene: TRBJ1-6; V gene: TRBV27; clone size: few; D gene: .
CDR3 protein: CASSLQGRMNEQFF; CDR3 DNA: TGTGCCAGCAGCCTACAGGGGAGGATGAATGAGCAGTTCTTC; J gene: TRBJ2-1; V gene: TRBV9; clone size: few; D gene: .
CDR3 protein: CATWEGNYGYTF; CDR3 DNA: TGTGCCACCTGGGAGGGGAACTATGGCTACACCTTC; J gene: TRBJ1-2; V gene: TRBV28; clone size: .; D gene: .
CDR3 protein: CASTPPWSLNYGYTF; CDR3 DNA: TGTGCCAGCACCCCTCCCTGGTCGCTTAACTATGGCTACACCTTC; J gene: TRBJ1-2; V gene: TRBV7-9; clone size: .; D gene: .
CDR3 protein: CASSLTGGRGKETQYF; CDR3 DNA: TGTGCCAGCAGCTTAACGGGGGGCCGAGGGAAAGAGACCCAGTACTTC; J gene: TRBJ2-5; V gene: TRBV7-6; clone size: many; D gene: .
CDR3 protein: CASSQAGLAGGRADTQYF; CDR3 DNA: TGCGCCAGCAGCCAAGCGGGACTAGCGGGGGGGCGCGCAGATACGCAGTATTTT; J gene: TRBJ2-3; V gene: TRBV4-1; clone size: .; D gene: TRBD2
CDR3 protein: CSVVLTYEQYF; CDR3 DNA: TGCAGCGTTGTACTTACTTACGAGCAGTACTTC; J gene: TRBJ2-7; V gene: TRBV29-1; clone size: .; D gene: .
CDR3 protein: CASSQLGEQLNEQFF; CDR3 DNA: TGCGCCAGCAGCCAATTGGGGGAGCAGCTTAATGAGCAGTTCTTC; J gene: TRBJ2-1; V gene: TRBV4-3; clone size: few; D gene: .
CDR3 protein: CASSAGAGNTIYF; CDR3 DNA: TGTGCCAGCAGCGCCGGGGCTGGAAACACCATATATTTT; J gene: TRBJ1-3; V gene: TRBV7-9; clone size: few; D gene: .
CDR3 protein: CASGGRSNTEAFF; CDR3 DNA: TGTGCTAGCGGGGGACGGTCGAACACTGAAGCTTTCTTT; J gene: TRBJ1-1; V gene: TRBV7-2; clone size: .; D gene: .
CDR3 protein: CASSQGVRSHNYGYTF; CDR3 DNA: TGCGCCAGCAGCCAAGGCGTAAGGTCCCATAACTATGGCTACACCTTC; J gene: TRBJ1-2; V gene: TRBV4-3; clone size: few; D gene: .
CDR3 protein: CASSQDSVSLSGYTF; CDR3 DNA: TGCGCCAGCAGCCAAGATTCGGTCAGTTTAAGTGGCTACACCTTC; J gene: TRBJ1-2; V gene: TRBV4-3; clone size: .; D gene: .
CDR3 protein: CASSQRTGEKNIQYF; CDR3 DNA: TGTGCCAGCAGTCAACGGACAGGGGAGAAAAACATTCAGTACTTC; J gene: TRBJ2-4; V gene: TRBV12-3/TRBV12-4; clone size: .; D gene: TRBD1
CDR3 protein: CASSFRTSGGVEQFF; CDR3 DNA: TGTGCCAGCAGTTTTCGGACTAGCGGGGGGGTTGAGCAGTTCTTC; J gene: TRBJ2-1; V gene: TRBV12-3/TRBV12-4; clone size: .; D gene: TRBD2
CDR3 protein: CASSDRGLRNYGYTF; CDR3 DNA: TGTGCCAGCAGTGACAGGGGATTGAGAAACTATGGCTACACCTTC; J gene: TRBJ1-2; V gene: TRBV2; clone size: few; D gene: .
CDR3 protein: CAIGGPTEAFF; CDR3 DNA: TGTGCCATAGGTGGACCGACTGAAGCTTTCTTT; J gene: TRBJ1-1; V gene: TRBV10-3; clone size: few; D gene: .
CDR3 protein: CASSEPNRVASGNTIYF; CDR3 DNA: .; J gene: TRBJ1-3; V gene: TRBV21-1; clone size: .; D gene: .
CDR3 protein: CASSQDYGTGDSPLHF; CDR3 DNA: TGTGCCAGCAGCCAAGACTACGGGACAGGGGATTCACCCCTCCACTTT; J gene: TRBJ1-6; V gene: TRBV7-9; clone size: .; D gene: TRBD1
CDR3 protein: CASSQKEQGWMEAQYF; CDR3 DNA: TGCGCCAGCAGCCAAAAGGAACAGGGCTGGATGGAGGCCCAGTACTTC; J gene: TRBJ2-5; V gene: TRBV4-3; clone size: few; D gene: .
CDR3 protein: CASSYTGVNNEQFF; CDR3 DNA: TGTGCCAGCAGTTACACCGGGGTCAACAATGAGCAGTTCTTC; J gene: TRBJ2-1; V gene: TRBV7-9; clone size: many; D gene: .
CDR3 protein: CASSLDRLRYNEQFF; CDR3 DNA: TGTGCCAGCAGTTTAGACAGGCTAAGGTACAATGAGCAGTTCTTC; J gene: TRBJ2-1; V gene: TRBV27; clone size: .; D gene: .
CDR3 protein: CASSDTGMGRTEAFF; CDR3 DNA: TGTGCCAGCAGTGATACAGGTATGGGTCGAACTGAAGCTTTCTTT; J gene: TRBJ1-1; V gene: TRBV25-1; clone size: .; D gene: .
CDR3 protein: CASSLSPGANSRTEAFF; CDR3 DNA: TGCGCCAGCAGCTTGAGCCCGGGGGCGAATTCTAGGACTGAAGCTTTCTTT; J gene: TRBJ1-1; V gene: TRBV5-1; clone size: .; D gene: .
CDR3 protein: CASSYPRGGHSNQPQHF; CDR3 DNA: TGTGCCAGCAGTTACCCGCGGGGGGGACATAGCAATCAGCCCCAGCATTTT; J gene: TRBJ1-5; V gene: TRBV6-5; clone size: .; D gene: .
CDR3 protein: CASKRQLQETQYF; CDR3 DNA: TGTGCCAGCAAACGACAGCTCCAAGAGACCCAGTACTTC; J gene: TRBJ2-5; V gene: TRBV7-2; clone size: .; D gene: .
CDR3 protein: CASSLVPETGTNEKLFF; CDR3 DNA: TGTGCCAGCAGCTTAGTCCCGGAGACAGGAACTAATGAAAAACTGTTTTTT; J gene: TRBJ1-4; V gene: TRBV7-2; clone size: few; D gene: .
CDR3 protein: CASSQVRLGTREQYF; CDR3 DNA: TGCGCCAGCAGCCAAGTACGGTTAGGCACTAGGGAGCAGTACTTC; J gene: TRBJ2-7; V gene: TRBV4-3; clone size: .; D gene: .
CDR3 protein: CASSVSGGTGELFF; CDR3 DNA: TGTGCCAGCAGCGTTAGCGGGGGAACCGGGGAGCTGTTTTTT; J gene: TRBJ2-2; V gene: TRBV6-1; clone size: .; D gene: TRBD2
CDR3 protein: CASSILAGGSNEQFF; CDR3 DNA: TGTGCCAGCAGTATACTAGCGGGGGGATCAAATGAGCAGTTCTTC; J gene: TRBJ2-1; V gene: TRBV12-3/TRBV12-4; clone size: .; D gene: TRBD2
CDR3 protein: CASSPRQGLYEKLFF; CDR3 DNA: TGTGCCAGCAGCCCGCGACAGGGGTTGTATGAAAAACTGTTTTTT; J gene: TRBJ1-4; V gene: TRBV9; clone size: .; D gene: TRBD1
CDR3 protein: CASSYSFVGGTTYNEQFF; CDR3 DNA: TGTGCCAGCAGTTACTCTTTTGTGGGGGGGACAACCTACAATGAGCAGTTCTTC; J gene: TRBJ2-1; V gene: TRBV6-5; clone size: .; D gene: .
CDR3 protein: CASSQAYPIAGGTDTQYF; CDR3 DNA: TGCGCCAGCAGCCAAGCCTATCCAATAGCGGGGGGCACAGATACGCAGTATTTT; J gene: TRBJ2-3; V gene: TRBV4-3; clone size: .; D gene: TRBD2
CDR3 protein: CASSVEEGLRTDTQYF; CDR3 DNA: TGTGCCAGCAGCGTAGAAGAGGGACTGCGCACAGATACGCAGTATTTT; J gene: TRBJ2-3; V gene: TRBV9; clone size: few; D gene: .
CDR3 protein: CSASAGLFYNEQFF; CDR3 DNA: TGCAGTGCTAGTGCAGGATTGTTCTACAATGAGCAGTTCTTC; J gene: TRBJ2-1; V gene: TRBV20-1; clone size: .; D gene: .
CDR3 protein: CSAIDRGRGEKLFF; CDR3 DNA: TGCAGTGCAATCGACAGGGGGCGAGGAGAAAAACTGTTTTTT; J gene: TRBJ1-4; V gene: TRBV20-1; clone size: .; D gene: TRBD1
CDR3 protein: CSARDRRDPNTEAFF; CDR3 DNA: TGCAGTGCTAGAGATCGGAGGGACCCAAACACTGAAGCTTTCTTT; J gene: TRBJ1-1; V gene: TRBV20-1; clone size: few; D gene: .
CDR3 protein: CASSPRTSSYNSPLHF; CDR3 DNA: TGCGCCAGCAGCCCTCGCACCAGCTCCTATAATTCACCCCTCCACTTT; J gene: TRBJ1-6; V gene: TRBV4-3; clone size: .; D gene: .
CDR3 protein: CASSFPGDGYTF; CDR3 DNA: TGTGCCAGCAGTTTTCCAGGAGATGGCTACACCTTC; J gene: TRBJ1-2; V gene: TRBV12-3/TRBV12-4; clone size: .; D gene: .
CDR3 protein: CASSLHPDAEAFF; CDR3 DNA: TGCGCCAGCAGCTTGCACCCTGATGCTGAAGCTTTCTTT; J gene: TRBJ1-1; V gene: TRBV5-1; clone size: many; D gene: .
CDR3 protein: CSVQPTTEAFF; CDR3 DNA: TGCAGCGTCCAACCAACGACTGAAGCTTTCTTT; J gene: TRBJ1-1; V gene: TRBV29-1; clone size: .; D gene: .
CDR3 protein: CSARGVNTGELFF; CDR3 DNA: TGCAGTGCTAGAGGGGTGAACACCGGGGAGCTGTTTTTT; J gene: TRBJ2-2; V gene: TRBV20-1; clone size: many; D gene: .
CDR3 protein: CATSDPSDGAGELFF; CDR3 DNA: TGTGCCACCAGTGACCCATCGGACGGGGCCGGGGAGCTGTTTTTT; J gene: TRBJ2-2; V gene: TRBV24-1; clone size: many; D gene: .